The 27 T cell receptor beta chains below come from one sample, sequenced in a study of T-cell reconstitution after alpha-beta-depleted transplantation in children. During its preparation, the TCRbeta library received unique molecular identifiers. TCRdb analysed the PCR reads with MiXCR anew, one entry per CDR3 protein. Of some 640,000 distinct CDR3 sequences detected, approximately 17% appear once; the ten largest clones hold under 1.2%. The sequenced sample was PBMCs from the stem cell graft donor, obtained from the stem cell graft. Source of these receptors: a human donor who donated a stem cell graft to a child with acute myeloid leukemia.

The chain uses TRBV5-6 and TRBJ2-5; TRBD2 aligns across 10 bases. Germline V gene sequence: CDR1 SGHDT, CDR2 YYEEEE. The CDR3 is made up of 16 amino acids. The trim removed 2 bases at V and 5 bases at J, leaving 9 bases unmatched. The CDR3: CASSFLAGVTAETQYF. The DNA for the CDR3 is TGTGCCAGCAGCTTCCTAGCGGGGGTTACCGCGGAGACCCAGTACTTC.

Comment on this clonotype: Possible read error: a much larger clone is one base away. This chain joins TRBV20-1 and TRBJ1-5; TRBD1 agrees at 9 bases. Germline V gene lookup returns CDR1 DFQATT and CDR2 SNEGSKA (reference sequence). The CDR3 contains 16 residues. CDR3 nucleotide sequence: TGCAGTGCTAGAGATCCACGGACAGGGGTCAATCAGCCCCATCATTTT. This translates into CSARDPRTGVNQPHHF.

The sample holds a few counts of this clonotype. This chain links TRBV5-1 with TRBJ1-2; TRBD1 agrees at 10 bases. V lost 0 bases and J lost 4; bases outside the gene matches: 3. The CDR3 has 15 amino acids. CDR1 SGHRS and CDR2 YFSETQ come from the germline V gene. The CDR3: CASSLETGGGYGYTF. CDR3 in DNA: TGCGCCAGCAGCTTGGAGACAGGGGGCGGCTATGGCTACACCTTC.

The chain uses TRBV4-3 and TRBJ2-7; 10 nucleotides match TRBD2. Germline V gene data show CDR1 as LGHNA and CDR2 as YSLEER. J lost 2 bases, V lost 2 bases, and 3 bases had no gene match. This CDR3 is 15 amino acids long. CDR3 amino acids: CASSQNSGGAYEQYF. For the CDR3, the DNA is TGCGCCAGCAGCCAAAACAGCGGGGGGGCCTACGAGCAGTACTTC.

The rearrangement joins TRBV4-3 to TRBJ2-3; 8 positions match TRBD1. After removal of 0 bases from V and 5 bases from J, the junction contained 4 bases not matched to a gene. The CDR3 length is 15 residues. From germline, CDR1 is LGHNA and CDR2 YSLEER. The CDR3 region is CASSQEGQVLDTQYF. The CDR3 DNA reads as TGCGCCAGCAGCCAAGAGGGACAGGTCCTAGATACGCAGTATTTT.

On this clonotype itself: Just one base apart from a much larger clone, this may be a read error. The chain couples TRBV20-1 to TRBJ1-1; D ambiguous. The CDR3 has 14 residues. Germline V gene sequence: CDR1 DFQATT, CDR2 SNEGSKA (reference sequence). Deletions cut 2 bases from V and 3 bases from J, with 13 bases between. CDR3 bases: TGCAGTGCTAGAATTGGATCGGTGGACACTGAAGCTTTCTTT. This codes for CSARIGSVDTEAFF.

This clonotype came up many times. The CDR3 bases are TGTGCCAGCAGCCGCGCGACTAGCCTGGAGCAGTTCTTC. It translates to CASSRATSLEQFF. V gene TRBV7-9 combines with J gene TRBJ2-1; 7 bases align to TRBD2. The length of the CDR3 is 13 residues. CDR1 and CDR2 from the germline V gene are SEHNR and FQNEAQ (reference sequence). With V trimmed by 5 bases and J by 10 bases, 8 bases remained unmatched.

At least ten counts were recorded for this clonotype. The chain links TRBV15 to TRBJ1-1, with unresolved D. The CDR3 has 14 residues. V shed 0 bases and J shed 2 bases, with 7 bases lying between them. The V gene's germline CDR1 is LNHNV and CDR2 YYDKDF (reference sequence). CDR3 amino acids: CATSRDLGNTEAFF. Here the CDR3 DNA reads TGTGCCACCAGCAGAGATCTAGGAAACACTGAAGCTTTCTTT.

This clonotype has ten or more counts. The chain employs TRBV7-9 and TRBJ1-1, with 7 positions matching TRBD1. V trimming: 1 base; J trimming: 0 bases; junction bases outside the gene matches: 2. This CDR3 is 15 amino acids long. Germline V gene sequence: CDR1 SEHNR, CDR2 FQNEAQ (reference sequence). CDR3 nucleotides: TGTGCCAGCAGCTTAGAGGGGACAGTGAACACTGAAGCTTTCTTT. Residues: CASSLEGTVNTEAFF.

This clonotype has more than one count but fewer than ten. The V and J genes are TRBV7-8 and TRBJ1-4, with 10 bases aligning to TRBD1. This CDR3 spans 14 amino acids. CDR1 is SGHVS and CDR2 is FQNEAQ in the germline V gene. V was clipped by 3 bases and J by 8 bases; unmatched bases: 3. Here the CDR3 reads CASSLGQGKEKLFF. The CDR3 nucleotides are TGTGCCAGCAGCTTGGGACAGGGGAAGGAAAAACTGTTTTTT.

This clonotype occurred a few times. The genes are TRBV29-1 and TRBJ2-7; D possibly corresponds to TRBD1 (6 bases). The CDR3 extends over 13 amino acids. Trimming removed 2 bases from V and 2 bases from J, with 10 bases in between. Germline V gene data show CDR1 as SQVTM and CDR2 as ANQGSEA. DNA of the CDR3: TGCAGCGTTGAAACACAGGGTGCCTACGAGCAGTACTTC. It encodes CSVETQGAYEQYF.

This clonotype came up a few times. The chain links TRBV5-1 to TRBJ2-2; weak D call: TRBD2 (5 bases). This CDR3 spans 16 amino acids. Germline V lookup: CDR1 SGHRS, CDR2 YFSETQ. Trimming took off 0 bases at V and 5 bases at J, with 14 bases between the two ends. CDR3 loop: CASSLEHRTGTGELFF. Here the CDR3 DNA reads TGCGCCAGCAGCTTGGAACACAGAACGGGAACCGGGGAGCTGTTTTTT.

This clonotype was found many times. The chain joins TRBV10-3 to TRBJ2-2; D remains ambiguous. There are 11 residues in the CDR3. Germline V CDR1 and CDR2: ENHRY, SYGVKD. The V and J ends lost 6 bases and 3 bases respectively, with 2 bases between them. DNA of the CDR3: TGTGCCATCAGGGACACCGGGGAGCTGTTTTTT. As protein: CAIRDTGELFF.

This clonotype was detected a few times. The rearrangement links TRBV20-1 to TRBJ2-5; D remains unclear. Per the germline V gene, CDR1 is DFQATT and CDR2 is SNEGSKA (reference sequence). The length of the CDR3 is 15 residues. V lost 0 bases, J lost 0 bases, and 11 bases lay in between. Here the CDR3 reads CSARDRRRYQETQYF. CDR3 nucleotide sequence: TGCAGTGCTAGAGATCGAAGGCGGTACCAAGAGACCCAGTACTTC.

This clonotype has a handful of counts. The chain carries TRBV4-3 and TRBJ2-2, with 12 positions matching TRBD1. Losses at the gene ends were 1 base for V and 4 bases for J; bases not matched to a gene: 4. Germline values: CDR1 LGHNA, CDR2 YSLEER. The length of the CDR3 is 17 residues. In nucleotides, the CDR3 is TGCGCCAGCAGCCAAGTTGGGACAGGGGGCATCACCGGGGAGCTGTTTTTT. Its translation: CASSQVGTGGITGELFF.

To note about this clonotype: This clone may be a read error of a much larger clone one base away. The chain uses TRBV20-1 and TRBJ1-5, with TRBD1 matching over 8 bases. This CDR3 region has 15 residues. Germline V gene lookup returns CDR1 DFQATT and CDR2 SNEGSKA (reference sequence). This chain's CDR3 is CSSRSGGDSNQPQHF. CDR3 in DNA: TGCAGTTCTAGATCAGGGGGCGATAGCAATCAGCCCCAGCATTTT.

This clonotype was recorded many times. This sequence joins TRBV15 and TRBJ1-2; weak D call: TRBD1 (5 bases). From germline, CDR1 is LNHNV and CDR2 YYDKDF (reference sequence). Trimming pared 8 bases from V and 3 bases from J, leaving 13 bases between. The CDR3 is 13 amino acids. The CDR3 protein is CATQGESHYGYTF. The CDR3 region has the DNA TGTGCCACCCAAGGGGAATCTCACTATGGCTACACCTTC. Variable domain in full (rest from reference TRBV15 and TRBJ1-2): DAMVIQNPRYQVTQFGKPVTLSCSQTLNHNVMYWYQQKSSQAPKLLFHYYDKDFNNEADTPDNFQSRRPNTSFCFLDIRSPGLGDTAMYLCATQGESHYGYTFGSGTRLTVV.

J is TRBJ1-3 and V is TRBV6-2 or TRBV6-3; possibly TRBD1 for D (5 bases). With 5 bases removed from V and 4 bases from J, the gap between germline ends came to 6 bases. The CDR3 extends over 12 amino acids. Germline assignment: CDR1 MNHEY and CDR2 SVGEGT. CDR3 in DNA: TGTGCCAGCAGTCAGGGAGGAAACACCATATATTTT. Protein sequence: CASSQGGNTIYF.

This clonotype was observed a handful of times. This chain uses TRBV7-9 with TRBJ2-7; TRBD1 is a possible D gene (5 bases). CDR3 length: 17 residues. V lost 2 bases and J lost 3, with 20 bases in between. Germline V gene data show CDR1 as SEHNR and CDR2 as FQNEAQ (reference sequence). This CDR3 is CASSLCREGVSCYEQYF. CDR3 coding DNA: TGTGCCAGCAGCTTATGCAGGGAAGGGGTTTCCTGCTACGAGCAGTACTTC.

This clonotype was detected only a few times. The V and J genes are TRBV5-6 and TRBJ2-6; 9 bases map to TRBD1. The CDR3 runs to 17 residues. V was pared by 5 bases and J by 4 bases, with 10 bases of the junction left unmatched. The germline gives CDR1 SGHDT, CDR2 YYEEEE. The CDR3 coding sequence is TGTGCCAGCAGTCGCCCGGGACAGGGTAACGGGGCCAACGTCCTGACTTTC. Translating it yields CASSRPGQGNGANVLTF.

In its sample, this clonotype was seen a few times. The chain employs TRBV20-1 and TRBJ2-3; 7 nucleotides align to TRBD2. Unmatched junction bases numbered 8, after V lost 3 bases and J lost 2 bases. Germline assignment: CDR1 DFQATT and CDR2 SNEGSKA (reference sequence). This CDR3 has 15 residues. The CDR3 region is CSASGLAGPTDTQYF. In DNA, the CDR3 is TGCAGTGCTAGCGGTTTAGCGGGTCCCACAGATACGCAGTATTTT.

The J gene is TRBJ1-5, the V gene TRBV19; TRBD1 is a possible D gene (5 bases). The CDR3 spans 13 residues. Trimming left V 4 bases short and J 7 bases short, with 11 bases between. The germline V gene has CDR1 LNHDA and CDR2 SQIVND (reference sequence). DNA for the CDR3: TGTGCCAGTAGTAGCGGCTGGGGGCAGCCCCAGCATTTT. This codes for CASSSGWGQPQHF.

This clonotype was counted ten times or more. The J gene is TRBJ2-1, the V gene TRBV20-1; a possible D gene is TRBD2 (5 bases). V dropped 4 bases and J dropped 4 bases, with 11 bases sitting between them. Germline V CDR1 and CDR2: DFQATT, SNEGSKA (reference sequence). The length of the CDR3 is 13 residues. CDR3 loop: CSATSRGYNEQFF. The DNA for the CDR3 is TGCAGTGCTACTTCCCGGGGTTACAATGAGCAGTTCTTC.

This clonotype showed up many times. The genes are TRBV7-2 and TRBJ2-1; no definite D call. The germline V and J ends were trimmed by 1 base and 8 bases, with 15 bases remaining between them. The germline CDR1 and CDR2 sequences are SGHTA and FQGNSA. The CDR3 is 15 residues long. The CDR3 loop is CASSLEGRPIDEQFF. CDR3 nucleotides: TGTGCCAGCAGCTTAGAGGGCCGCCCGATAGATGAGCAGTTCTTC.

The V call is TRBV7-9, the J call TRBJ2-2, with D possibly being TRBD2 (6 bases). In germline, CDR1 is SEHNR, CDR2 FQNEAQ (reference sequence). V was trimmed by 1 base and J by 6 bases, leaving 9 bases between them. The CDR3 has 14 residues. The CDR3 here is CASSLVRDSGELFF. The CDR3 DNA reads TGTGCCAGCAGCTTAGTTCGGGACTCCGGGGAGCTGTTTTTT.

V and J are TRBV7-9 and TRBJ1-4; D may be TRBD1 (5 bases). Trimming left V 7 bases short and J 8 bases short, with 14 bases between. CDR3 length equals 13 residues. Germline V gene sequence: CDR1 SEHNR, CDR2 FQNEAQ (reference sequence). CDR3 sequence: CASTGGTTEKLFF. CDR3 DNA: TGTGCCAGCACCGGGGGAACTACGGAAAAACTGTTTTTT.

The chain is built from TRBV6-2 or TRBV6-3 and TRBJ1-5; the match to TRBD1 covers 7 bases. The CDR3 consists of 14 residues. Germline V lookup: CDR1 MNHEY, CDR2 SVGEGT. With 6 bases clipped from V and 3 bases from J, the junction kept 5 bases outside the gene matches. Written as DNA, the CDR3 is TGTGCCAGCAGGAATACAGGGGACAATCAGCCCCAGCATTTT. Translation gives CASRNTGDNQPQHF.